This T cell receptor (beta chain) originates from a study of identical twins. CDR1 is SGHKS and CDR2 is YYEKEE in the germline V gene (reference sequence). The V and J ends lost 4 bases and 4 bases respectively, with 23 bases between them. This CDR3 contains 17 residues. Each cDNA held unique molecular identifiers, and template switching gave it a universal primer site. TCRdb used MiXCR to reprocess the 5' RACE reads, holding one entry per CDR3 protein. The data contain 550,000 to 700,000 distinct CDR3 sequences, nearly 10% of them singletons. This clonotype has ten or more counts. These data are also associated with another study on yellow fever vaccine responses in identical twins.

J is TRBJ2-5 and V is TRBV5-5; D is perhaps TRBD2 (5 bases). The sample consisted of PBMCs. This clonotype was sampled from a woman in her late teens or twenties in good health. Here the CDR3 DNA reads TGTGCCAGCAGCGTCGGGAAAACCTTGGGCTGGGGAGAGACCCAGTACTTC. Translating it yields CASSVGKTLGWGETQYF.